These T cell receptor beta chains were read from a single sample in a study of cytomegalovirus exposure and HLA in healthy donors. Profiling relied on immunoSEQ multiplex PCR, and the TCRdb table lists in-frame clones only, not all of them. The top ten hold about 3% of the sample, which has around 120,000 clones, over 60% seen once. The specimen was PBMCs. These receptors originate from a woman aged 40 to 50 in good health and CMV-seropositive. Each CDR3 is given with its conserved first and last residue. A D gene is named only where the DNA matches it firmly. Not all rows give a size; the values are once, few, many and, for expanded clones, a class.

d_call clone_size j_call v_call cdr3_aa cdr3_nt
NA few TRBJ1-1 TRBV4-1 CASSLHKNTEAFF TGCGCCAGCAGCCTACACAAGAACACTGAAGCTTTCTTT
NA NA TRBJ2-7 TRBV18 CASSPGQTTGEQYF TGTGCCAGCTCACCAGGGCAGACAACGGGAGAGCAGTACTTC
NA NA TRBJ2-7 TRBV5-1 CASSPAGGALSYEQYF TGCGCCAGCAGCCCAGCCGGCGGGGCCCTATCCTACGAGCAGTACTTC
TRBD1 NA TRBJ2-5 TRBV4-1 CASSQDYRGTETQYF TGCGCCAGCAGCCAAGATTACAGGGGAACAGAGACCCAGTACTTC
NA few TRBJ2-7 TRBV21-1 CASSKQGEQYF TGTGCCAGCAGCAAACAGGGCGAGCAGTACTTC
TRBD1 NA TRBJ2-2 TRBV6-1 CASDRGNTGELFF TGTGCCAGTGACAGGGGCAACACCGGGGAGCTGTTTTTT
NA NA TRBJ2-7 TRBV5-1 CASSPTTGAYEQYF TGCGCCAGCAGCCCCACGACAGGCGCCTACGAGCAGTACTTC
NA NA TRBJ2-2 TRBV7-3 CASSLRGGNTGELFF TGTGCCAGCAGCTTAAGGGGCGGGAACACCGGGGAGCTGTTTTTT
TRBD2 NA TRBJ2-7 TRBV6-5 CASSYSSTSGYYEQYF TGTGCCAGCAGTTACTCCTCAACTAGCGGGTACTACGAGCAGTACTTC
TRBD2 NA TRBJ2-7 TRBV19 CASRERGAYEQYF TGTGCCAGTAGGGAGCGGGGCGCCTACGAGCAGTACTTC
TRBD1 NA TRBJ1-1 TRBV5-1 CASSKGQGGTEAFF TGCGCCAGCAGCAAGGGACAGGGGGGGACTGAAGCTTTCTTT
NA NA TRBJ2-1 TRBV7-9 CASSLVSNEQFF TGTGCCAGCAGCTTAGTTAGCAATGAGCAGTTCTTC
NA NA TRBJ1-1 TRBV14 CASSPGRAMNTEAFF TGTGCCAGCAGCCCAGGTCGAGCCATGAACACTGAAGCTTTCTTT
NA once TRBJ1-2 TRBV7-9 CASSGFGGYTF TGTGCCAGCAGCGGCTTCGGGGGCTACACCTTC
TRBD1 NA TRBJ2-3 TRBV4-2 CASSREPGQPDTQYF TGTGCCAGCAGCCGAGAACCGGGACAGCCAGATACGCAGTATTTT
NA NA TRBJ1-5 TRBV28 CASSPNEDQPQHF TGTGCCAGCAGTCCAAACGAGGATCAGCCCCAGCATTTT
NA NA TRBJ1-6 TRBV2 CASRADGDNSPLHF TGTGCCAGCAGGGCGGACGGGGATAATTCACCCCTCCACTTT
NA once TRBJ2-6 TRBV5-6 CASNLLSTLSGANVLTF TGTGCCAGCAATCTGCTCAGTACCCTCTCTGGGGCCAACGTCCTGACTTTC
TRBD1 few TRBJ1-1 TRBV7-9 CASRPGGTEAFF TGTGCCAGCAGACCAGGGGGCACTGAAGCTTTCTTT
NA NA TRBJ2-7 TRBV9 CARSYEQYF TGTGCCAGGAGCTACGAGCAGTACTTC
NA NA TRBJ1-6 TRBV9 CASSPGTSSYNSPLHF TGTGCCAGCAGCCCTGGGACTTCTTCTTATAATTCACCCCTCCACTTT
TRBD1 NA TRBJ1-2 TRBV18 CASSPGTGTNYGYTF TGTGCCAGCTCACCCGGGACAGGGACTAACTATGGCTACACCTTC
NA NA TRBJ1-1 TRBV15 CATSRDLQRNTEAFF TGTGCCACCAGCAGAGATCTCCAGCGGAACACTGAAGCTTTCTTT
NA NA TRBJ1-6 TRBV21-1 CASSRPGFDNSPLHF TGTGCCAGCAGCAGACCGGGGTTCGATAATTCACCCCTCCACTTT
NA NA TRBJ1-4 TRBV15 CATSGQEEKLFF TGTGCCACCAGCGGGCAAGAAGAAAAACTGTTTTTT
NA few TRBJ2-7 TRBV7-8 CASSLVGQSSSYEQYF TGTGCCAGCAGTTTGGTGGGGCAGTCCAGCTCCTACGAGCAGTACTTC
TRBD1 NA TRBJ1-4 TRBV10-3 CAISGGTGEKLFF TGTGCCATCAGTGGGGGGACAGGGGAGAAACTGTTTTTT
TRBD2 NA TRBJ2-1 TRBV7-2 CASSYLAGGRGNEQFF TGTGCCAGCAGCTATCTAGCGGGAGGGAGGGGCAATGAGCAGTTCTTC
NA NA TRBJ2-7 TRBV5-6 CASSGLRQSSYEQYF TGTGCCAGCAGCGGACTAAGACAGAGCTCCTACGAGCAGTACTTC
NA NA TRBJ1-6 TRBV7-6 CASSGGAGNREPLHF TGTGCCAGCAGCGGGGGCGCCGGGAACAGGGAACCCCTCCACTTT
TRBD1 few TRBJ2-2 TRBV2 CASRLGTANTGELFF TGTGCCAGCAGGCTCGGGACAGCGAACACCGGGGAGCTGTTTTTT
NA NA TRBJ2-3 TRBV6-4 CASSELSSTDTQYF TGTGCCAGCAGTGAGCTCAGTAGCACAGATACGCAGTATTTT
TRBD1 NA TRBJ1-4 TRBV27 CASSLSPGTGLEKLFF TGTGCCAGCAGTTTATCCCCCGGGACAGGTCTGGAAAAACTGTTTTTT
TRBD2 few TRBJ2-5 TRBV18 CASSLASGGGGTQYF TGTGCCAGCTCACTTGCTAGCGGCGGAGGTGGGACCCAGTACTTC
NA once TRBJ2-7 TRBV7-2 CASSGTTGAYEQYF TGTGCCAGCAGCGGAACGACGGGAGCGTACGAGCAGTACTTC
TRBD2 NA TRBJ2-5 TRBV5-1 CASSSGTSGGGPQETQYF TGCGCCAGCAGCTCCGGGACTAGCGGGGGCGGGCCCCAAGAGACCCAGTACTTC
NA once TRBJ1-5 TRBV12-2 CASRRFIQPQHF TGTGCAAGTCGCCGTTTTATCCAGCCCCAGCATTTT
NA NA TRBJ1-2 TRBV7-4 CASIPRDTANYGYTF TGTGCCAGCATCCCCCGGGACACCGCTAACTATGGCTACACCTTC
NA few TRBJ2-1 TRBV9 CASSALAREQFF TGTGCCAGCAGCGCCCTAGCCCGTGAGCAGTTCTTC
TRBD2 NA TRBJ2-4 TRBV30 CAWSFQAGGKNIQYF TGTGCCTGGAGTTTTCAAGCGGGGGGGAAAAACATTCAGTACTTC
TRBD2 few TRBJ2-3 TRBV2 CAIPSGLFSTDTQYF TGTGCCATCCCTAGCGGCCTTTTTAGCACAGATACGCAGTATTTT
NA NA TRBJ2-7 TRBV5-6 CASSATGSEGLIEYEQYF TGTGCCAGCAGCGCCACCGGGTCGGAGGGGCTGATCGAATACGAGCAGTACTTC
TRBD2 NA TRBJ2-7 TRBV5-1 CASSPQRGSYEQYF TGCGCCAGCAGTCCGCAGCGGGGGTCCTACGAGCAGTACTTC
TRBD2 NA TRBJ2-2 TRBV27 CASSSGLNTGELFF TGTGCCAGCTCTAGCGGGTTGAACACCGGGGAGCTGTTTTTT
NA NA TRBJ2-3 TRBV5-1 CASRGGLASEASTDTQYF TGCGCCAGCAGGGGTGGGTTGGCTAGTGAAGCTAGCACAGATACGCAGTATTTT
NA NA TRBJ1-2 TRBV11-2 CASSFGRSSGYTF TGTGCCAGCAGCTTCGGCAGGTCAAGTGGCTACACCTTC
NA NA TRBJ1-2 TRBV7-2 CASSLVRGSYGYTF TGTGCCAGCAGCTTAGTCAGGGGAAGCTATGGCTACACCTTC
NA NA TRBJ2-7 TRBV5-1 CASSLRGNRLGEQYF TGCGCCAGCAGCTTGAGGGGTAACAGACTAGGGGAGCAGTACTTC
NA NA TRBJ1-3 TRBV2 CASSAGGARTGNTIYF TGTGCCAGCAGTGCTGGTGGGGCTAGGACTGGAAACACCATATATTTT
NA NA TRBJ1-2 TRBV19 CASKGRDYGYTF TGTGCCAGTAAGGGCAGGGACTATGGCTACACCTTC
NA NA TRBJ2-1 TRBV5-1 CASSWDNSYNEQFF TGCGCCAGCAGCTGGGACAACTCCTACAATGAGCAGTTCTTC
TRBD1 NA TRBJ2-7 TRBV2 CASTGWTGAYEQYF TGTGCCAGCACTGGATGGACAGGCGCGTACGAGCAGTACTTC
NA NA TRBJ1-2 TRBV5-4 CASSLDRSGNGYTF TGTGCCAGCAGTCTAGACAGGTCGGGCAATGGCTACACCTTC
TRBD1 NA TRBJ1-2 TRBV28 CASSVPGQGNYGYTF TGTGCCAGCAGTGTACCAGGACAGGGAAACTATGGCTACACCTTC
TRBD1 NA TRBJ1-3 TRBV19 CASRSTGDRAGNTIYF TGTGCCAGTAGGTCGACCGGAGACAGGGCTGGAAACACCATATATTTT